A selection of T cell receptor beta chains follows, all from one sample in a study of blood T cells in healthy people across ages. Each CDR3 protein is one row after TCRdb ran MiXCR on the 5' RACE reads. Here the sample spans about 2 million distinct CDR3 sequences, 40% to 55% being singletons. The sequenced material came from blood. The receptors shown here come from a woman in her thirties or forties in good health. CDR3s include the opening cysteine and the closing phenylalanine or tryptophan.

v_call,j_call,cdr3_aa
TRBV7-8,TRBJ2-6,CASSLMPPGAGANVLTF
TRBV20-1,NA,CSARVKGQSKNIQYF
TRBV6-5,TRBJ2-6,CASSRATSGANVLTF
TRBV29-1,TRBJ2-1,CSAPIDGSYNEQFF
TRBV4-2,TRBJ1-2,CASSHPASGDGYTF
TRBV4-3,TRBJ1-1,CASSQDTGDYTEAFF
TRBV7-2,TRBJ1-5,CASSLYRGTEKSNQPQHF
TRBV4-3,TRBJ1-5,CASSQDRTVQQPQHF
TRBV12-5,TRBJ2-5,CASGTWGQGVSETQYF
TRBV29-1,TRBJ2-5,CSAAKTVGETQYF
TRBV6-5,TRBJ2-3,CASSYRDSHTDTQYF
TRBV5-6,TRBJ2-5,CASSFQGIGETQYF
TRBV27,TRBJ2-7,CASSTAGTAYEQYF
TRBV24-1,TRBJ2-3,CATTGGHGTDTQYF
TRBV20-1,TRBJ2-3,CSARGPTGTDTQYF
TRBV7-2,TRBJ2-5,CASSLLRAGTQETQYF
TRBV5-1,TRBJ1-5,CASRTGLNQPQHF
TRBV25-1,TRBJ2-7,CASSEYNAGGPKFF
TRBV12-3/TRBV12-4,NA,CASSLLLGVAYEQYF
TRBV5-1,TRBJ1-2,CASSFRTGGHGVYGYTF
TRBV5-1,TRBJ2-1,CASSLELAGAPNEQFF
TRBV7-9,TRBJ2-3,CASSLRSVSENTDTQYF
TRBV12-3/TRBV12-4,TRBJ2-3,CASSPGLADPATDTQYF
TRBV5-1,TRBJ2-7,CASSLTLSGTSGGTYEQYF
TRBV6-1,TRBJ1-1,CASSIWSPEAFF
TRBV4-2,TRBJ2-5,CASSQSTSGGVAAQYF
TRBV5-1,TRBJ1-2,CASSLWSDGDGYTF
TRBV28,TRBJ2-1,CASSTPGIWADKYNEQFF
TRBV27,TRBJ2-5,CASSYSSGEYQETQYF
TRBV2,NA,CASDRGYEQYF
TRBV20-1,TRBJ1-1,CSARARQGMIGEAFF
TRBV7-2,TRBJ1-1,CASGTVRGTEAFF
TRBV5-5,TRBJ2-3,CASSPSGHPADTQYF
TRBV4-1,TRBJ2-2,CASSLGQAGGAGELFF
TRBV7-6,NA,CASSLDLTRETQYF
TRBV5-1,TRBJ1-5,CASSLVPGANNQPQHF
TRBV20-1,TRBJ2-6,CSARDQGRVSGANVLTF
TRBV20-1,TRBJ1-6,CSALPQGTLHF
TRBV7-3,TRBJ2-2,CASSLQPSTGELFF
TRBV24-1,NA,CATSDLAGGETQYF
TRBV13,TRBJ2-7,CASRLENSYEQYF